This is a list of T cell receptor beta chains from one sample in a study of T cell changes during pregnancy in multiple sclerosis. Repertoires were generated with immunoSEQ multiplex PCR, while TCRdb's copy carries only in-frame clones and drops some. The sample has approximately 50,000 clones, roughly 87% seen once; the top ten hold approximately 6.5%. Sample: peripheral blood, taken in the third trimester of pregnancy. All receptors come from a female donor in good health, enrolled as a control in a pregnancy study. CDR3s include the opening cysteine and the closing phenylalanine or tryptophan. Fields, in order: J gene, clone size, V gene, D gene, CDR3 protein, CDR3 DNA. The D gene is left open where the match is weak. Not every row has a clone size; where given, it reads once, few, many or a size class.

TRBJ2-1,NA,TRBV18,NA,CASSPPPGVNEQFF,TGTGCCAGCTCACCACCGCCAGGGGTGAATGAGCAGTTCTTC
TRBJ2-1,NA,TRBV12-5,TRBD1,CASGLVGGTVGYNEQFF,TGTGCTAGTGGTTTGGTAGGTGGGACAGTGGGCTACAATGAGCAGTTCTTC
TRBJ2-1,NA,TRBV7-2,NA,CASSLQGLQEQFF,TGTGCCAGCAGCTTACAGGGTCTGCAGGAGCAGTTCTTC
TRBJ2-3,NA,TRBV19,NA,CASSLLGGDTQYF,TGTGCCAGTAGTCTACTAGGGGGAGATACGCAGTATTTT
TRBJ2-7,NA,TRBV2,NA,CASSARQEQYF,TGTGCCAGCAGTGCCCGACAGGAGCAGTACTTC
TRBJ1-2,NA,TRBV29-1,TRBD1,CSVADREGYTF,TGCAGCGTTGCTGACAGGGAAGGCTACACCTTC
TRBJ1-5,NA,TRBV6-1,TRBD1,CASRGTGGNQPQHF,TGTGCCAGCAGGGGGACAGGGGGCAATCAGCCCCAGCATTTT
TRBJ1-1,NA,TRBV27,NA,CASSRRQNTEAFF,TGTGCCAGCAGTCGACGACAGAACACTGAAGCTTTCTTT
TRBJ1-2,NA,TRBV9,NA,CASSTEARLYGYTF,TGTGCCAGCAGCACTGAAGCCAGGCTCTATGGCTACACCTTC
TRBJ2-7,NA,TRBV28,TRBD2,CASRGLAGGPYEQYF,TGTGCCAGCAGGGGACTAGCGGGAGGACCCTACGAGCAGTACTTC
TRBJ2-1,once,TRBV5-1,NA,CASSDLPSGANEQFF,TGCGCCAGCAGCGACCTTCCCTCTGGAGCCAATGAGCAGTTCTTC
TRBJ2-7,NA,TRBV15,NA,CATSREGGLAYEQYF,TGTGCCACCAGCAGAGAAGGGGGATTAGCCTACGAGCAGTACTTC
TRBJ1-2,once,TRBV5-1,NA,CASSANPQGTNYGYTF,TGCGCCAGCAGCGCCAACCCACAGGGAACTAACTATGGCTACACCTTC
TRBJ2-1,NA,TRBV13,TRBD1,CASSEGAVRYEQFF,TGTGCCAGCAGCGAGGGGGCGGTTAGGTATGAGCAGTTCTTC
TRBJ2-2,NA,TRBV27,TRBD2,CASNSPGLAGGHTGELFF,TGTGCCAGCAATTCACCGGGACTAGCGGGGGGGCACACCGGGGAGCTGTTTTTT
TRBJ1-3,NA,TRBV2,TRBD1,CASSRQGDGNTIYF,TGTGCCAGCAGCCGACAGGGCGATGGAAACACCATATATTTT
TRBJ1-4,NA,TRBV7-9,NA,CASSLYPKLPTNEKLFF,TGTGCCAGCAGCTTATATCCGAAGCTTCCAACTAATGAAAAACTGTTTTTT
TRBJ2-1,NA,TRBV5-1,NA,CASSLGGDTNEQFF,TGCGCCAGCAGCTTGGGGGGGGATACCAATGAGCAGTTCTTC
TRBJ1-1,NA,TRBV11-2,TRBD1,CASSLGDRGWGTEAFF,TGTGCCAGCAGCTTAGGGGACAGGGGATGGGGCACTGAAGCTTTCTTT
TRBJ2-2,NA,TRBV7-2,TRBD2,CASISGAGTGELFF,TGTGCCAGCATCAGCGGGGCGGGCACCGGGGAGCTGTTTTTT
TRBJ2-3,NA,TRBV30,TRBD1,CAWSIQGGTDTQYF,TGTGCCTGGAGTATCCAGGGGGGCACAGATACGCAGTATTTT
TRBJ1-6,NA,TRBV5-8,TRBD1,CASSSDRGLFNSPLHF,TGTGCCAGCAGCTCGGACAGGGGGCTGTTTAATTCACCCCTCCACTTT
TRBJ2-1,NA,TRBV27,TRBD2,CASSRPGGVYNEQFF,TGTGCCAGCAGCCGGCCGGGGGGTGTTTACAATGAGCAGTTCTTC
TRBJ1-1,once,TRBV30,NA,CAWTPPGGNTEAFF,TGTGCCTGGACCCCGCCGGGGGGGAACACTGAAGCTTTCTTT
TRBJ2-1,NA,TRBV27,TRBD1,CASSPTLGQGRRNEQFF,TGTGCCAGCAGTCCGACCCTCGGACAGGGTCGACGCAATGAGCAGTTCTTC
TRBJ1-3,NA,TRBV4-1,NA,CASSQDRSGRGSGNTIYF,TGCGCCAGCAGCCAAGATCGAAGTGGAAGGGGAAGCGGAAACACCATATATTTT
TRBJ1-2,NA,TRBV7-8,NA,CASSPLGGVGGRDYTF,TGTGCCAGCAGCCCCTTAGGGGGTGTGGGTGGCCGGGACTACACCTTC
TRBJ2-7,NA,TRBV10-3,TRBD1,CAISEPDRGREQYF,TGTGCCATCAGTGAGCCCGACAGGGGGCGCGAGCAGTACTTC
TRBJ1-5,NA,TRBV30,NA,CAWSVAPGTLNQPQHF,TGTGCCTGGAGTGTAGCCCCCGGGACACTAAATCAGCCCCAGCATTTT
TRBJ1-1,NA,TRBV10-3,NA,CAISESSPMNTEAFF,TGTGCCATCAGTGAGTCATCCCCTATGAACACTGAAGCTTTCTTT
TRBJ1-1,NA,TRBV18,TRBD1,CASSPPTQGARTEAFF,TGTGCCAGCTCACCCCCCACTCAGGGGGCGCGGACTGAAGCTTTCTTT
TRBJ1-2,NA,TRBV7-9,TRBD1,CASSPDRAGYTF,TGTGCCAGCAGCCCCGACAGGGCTGGCTACACCTTC
TRBJ1-2,NA,TRBV19,NA,CASSIAHRETRAYGYTF,TGTGCCAGTAGTATAGCCCACAGGGAAACCAGGGCGTATGGCTACACCTTC
TRBJ2-3,NA,TRBV6-1,TRBD2,CASLPSGRAGDTQYF,TGTGCCAGCCTTCCTAGCGGGAGGGCGGGAGATACGCAGTATTTT
TRBJ2-1,NA,TRBV27,TRBD2,CASTPEASGYNEQFF,TGTGCCAGCACCCCCGAGGCTAGCGGCTACAATGAGCAGTTCTTC
TRBJ2-7,NA,TRBV5-1,NA,CASSSSRAGSSEQYF,TGCGCCAGCAGCTCCTCCCGGGCAGGGTCGAGCGAGCAGTACTTC
TRBJ2-5,NA,TRBV19,NA,CASSIGQGGETQYF,TGTGCCAGTAGTATCGGGCAGGGGGGAGAGACCCAGTACTTC
TRBJ1-1,NA,TRBV5-4,NA,CASRGEGPEAFF,TGTGCCAGCAGAGGGGAGGGTCCTGAAGCTTTCTTT
TRBJ2-3,NA,TRBV5-1,TRBD2,CASSPSSGRAFGDTQYF,TGCGCCAGCAGCCCATCTAGCGGGAGGGCCTTCGGAGATACGCAGTATTTT
TRBJ2-2,NA,TRBV10-3,NA,CAIPGKVPGELFF,TGTGCCATCCCCGGGAAAGTCCCCGGGGAGCTGTTTTTT
TRBJ2-7,NA,TRBV6-5,TRBD1,CASSSGQGRTYEQYF,TGTGCCAGCAGCTCGGGACAGGGTAGGACCTACGAGCAGTACTTC
TRBJ1-4,NA,TRBV7-2,NA,CASSYGGRDEKLFF,TGTGCCAGCAGCTACGGAGGGCGTGACGAAAAACTGTTTTTT
TRBJ2-1,NA,TRBV10-2,NA,CASSDEGRGSKQFF,TGCGCCAGCAGTGACGAGGGGCGGGGATCTAAGCAGTTCTTC
TRBJ2-1,NA,TRBV5-4,NA,CASSFIGEQFF,TGTGCCAGCAGCTTTATCGGGGAGCAGTTCTTC
TRBJ2-6,NA,TRBV7-2,NA,CASSSQSRGGNVLTF,TGTGCCAGCAGCTCGCAATCCCGTGGCGGAAACGTCCTGACTTTC
TRBJ2-4,NA,TRBV19,TRBD1,CASSSRGAKNIQYF,TGTGCCAGTAGTAGCAGGGGGGCCAAAAACATTCAGTACTTC
TRBJ2-3,NA,TRBV7-6,NA,CASSLLAMSTDTQYF,TGTGCCAGCAGCTTATTAGCGATGAGCACAGATACGCAGTATTTT
TRBJ1-5,once,TRBV2,NA,CASSGNLGGNQPQHF,TGTGCCAGCAGTGGAAACCTTGGAGGCAATCAGCCCCAGCATTTT
TRBJ1-3,NA,TRBV11-3,TRBD1,CASSVDRVNTIYF,TGTGCCAGCAGCGTCGACAGGGTAAACACCATATATTTT
TRBJ2-3,NA,TRBV5-1,TRBD1,CASSLGTGGTDTQYF,TGCGCCAGCAGCTTGGGGACAGGGGGGACAGATACGCAGTATTTT
TRBJ2-1,NA,TRBV4-1,TRBD2,CASSGPLAGDWNEQFF,TGCGCCAGCAGCGGTCCACTAGCGGGGGACTGGAATGAGCAGTTCTTC
TRBJ2-5,once,TRBV11-2,NA,CASSLPTSLETQYF,TGTGCCAGCAGCTTGCCCACTAGTCTAGAGACCCAGTACTTC
TRBJ2-6,NA,TRBV5-6,NA,CASRFRGTGANVLTF,TGTGCCAGCAGATTCAGGGGCACTGGGGCCAACGTCCTGACTTTC
TRBJ2-5,NA,TRBV7-2,TRBD2,CASSLGGLDQETQYF,TGTGCCAGCAGCTTGGGGGGGTTAGACCAAGAGACCCAGTACTTC
TRBJ2-2,NA,TRBV2,TRBD2,CASSELTSGYGELFF,TGTGCCAGCAGTGAATTAACTAGCGGATACGGGGAGCTGTTTTTT